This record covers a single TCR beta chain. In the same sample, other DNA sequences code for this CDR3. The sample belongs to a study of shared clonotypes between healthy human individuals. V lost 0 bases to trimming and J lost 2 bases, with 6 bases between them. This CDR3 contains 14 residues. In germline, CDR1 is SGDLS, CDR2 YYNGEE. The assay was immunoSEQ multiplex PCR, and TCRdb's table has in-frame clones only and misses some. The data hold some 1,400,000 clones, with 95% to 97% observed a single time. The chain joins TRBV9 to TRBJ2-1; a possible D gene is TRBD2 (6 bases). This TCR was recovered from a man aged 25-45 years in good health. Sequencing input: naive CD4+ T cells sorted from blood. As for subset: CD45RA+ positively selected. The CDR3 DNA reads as TGTGCCAGCAGCGTAGGGAGGGCCTACAATGAGCAGTTCTTC. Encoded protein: CASSVGRAYNEQFF.